This T cell receptor (beta chain) is drawn from a study of identical twins. Only a few counts were recorded for this clonotype. What it binds is not known. TCRdb fed the 5' RACE reads into MiXCR, producing one record per CDR3 protein. This sample has around 680,000 distinct CDR3 sequences; 8% to 9% occur once, and the top ten carry around 0.98%. Germline CDR1 reads SGHRS; CDR2 reads YFSETQ. V was trimmed by 4 bases and J by 1 base, leaving 15 bases between them. This CDR3 region has 15 residues. Findings of the study overall: Zero-insertion results could be subject to partial confounding by invariant MAIT and iNKT cells. Out-of-frame sharing of TCR alpha in monozygotic twins was underestimated by models. Insertions ran lower in abundant cord blood beta clonotypes, though not in memory repertoires.

The data were also submitted as part of a second study, on yellow fever vaccine responses in identical twins.

The TCR comes from a woman aged 18-29 years in good health. Sample: PBMCs. The chain recombines TRBV5-1 with TRBJ2-7; D remains ambiguous. This CDR3 is CASSQELSRSYEQYF. CDR3 nucleotides: TGCGCCAGCAGCCAGGAGCTCAGTCGATCCTACGAGCAGTACTTC.